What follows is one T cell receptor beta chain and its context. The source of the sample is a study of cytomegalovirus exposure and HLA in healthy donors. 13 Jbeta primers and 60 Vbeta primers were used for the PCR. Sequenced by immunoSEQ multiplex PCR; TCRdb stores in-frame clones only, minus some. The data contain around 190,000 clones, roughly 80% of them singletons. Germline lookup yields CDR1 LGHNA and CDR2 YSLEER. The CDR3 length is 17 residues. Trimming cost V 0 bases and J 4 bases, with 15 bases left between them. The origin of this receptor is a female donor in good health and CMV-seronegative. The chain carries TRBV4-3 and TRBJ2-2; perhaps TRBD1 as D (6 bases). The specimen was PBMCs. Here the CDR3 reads CASSQDRGRGSTGELFF. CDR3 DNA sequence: TGCGCCAGCAGCCAAGATCGAGGCAGGGGAAGCACCGGGGAGCTGTTTTTT.